Detailed here is one T cell receptor (beta chain). The target of this receptor is not known. Base qualities are not recorded, but no much larger clone differs from it by a single base. This specimen belongs to a study of T-cell memory formation after mild COVID-19 (dated by TCRdb to the early 2020s). In terms of the full investigation: TCR sequence clusters from the two donors were found to be largely donor specific. In a couple of donors, T-cell clones that expanded and contracted after mild COVID-19 were followed by sequencing TCRalpha and TCRbeta repertoires longitudinally. The cohort was made up of two young adult volunteers, one female and one male, who were previously healthy.

PBMCs were isolated by Ficoll-Paque density gradient centrifugation. Findings and caveats that apply to the study as a whole: Some responding clones were detected in pre-infection memory, suggesting pre-existing cross-reactive memory T cells joined the SARS-CoV-2 response. The second-wave clones that peaked on day 37 were not confirmed to be SARS-CoV-2 specific. Only a couple of mild cases were covered by the study, and larger cohorts that include severe cases with pre-infection samples were considered necessary. Contracting CD4+ clones were found mainly in CM and EM memory subsets, while CD8+ clones were enriched in EMRA. Clones that contracted from day 15 to 85 showed balanced CD4/CD8 phenotypes, whereas a second wave of clones that expanded from day 15 to 37 leaned towards CD4+.

The CDR3, cysteine through phenylalanine, is 15 amino acids long. Only the CDR3 DNA stays, 45 bases, in frame from base 1. V gives up 8 bases and J gives up 2 bases, and the segment between their germline ends measures 16 bases. Per the germline V gene, MNHEY is the CDR1 and SVGEGT is the CDR2. Data came from an Illumina NovaSeq 6000. Using 5'RACE with constant-segment primers, TCRalpha and TCRbeta cDNA libraries were constructed, with sample barcodes and unique molecular identifiers added in the process. Trizol reagent was used to extract RNA from every sample. Library amplification was performed in two PCR steps, and a second sample barcode and Illumina TruSeq adapters were introduced in the second step. Libraries were sequenced on an Illumina NovaSeq with 2 x 150 bp paired-end reads. Per the authors' processing: Demultiplexing of reads and collapsing into UMI-guided consensus sequences were performed with migec v1.2.7. Using mixcr v2.1.11, UMI consensuses were aligned to TRA and TRB V and J templates and then assembled into clonotypes. A clonotype was counted as expanded or contracted only if both edgeR and NoisET called the change significant, with noise models trained on biological replicates. For edgeR calls, the thresholds were a false discovery rate-adjusted p below 0.01 and a log2 fold-change of 1. As an exploratory analysis of dynamics, max-normalized trajectories of the 1000 most abundant clonotypes were examined with PCA combined with hierarchical clustering. Each responding clone was given a CD4 or CD8 phenotype based on the CD4+ and CD8+ repertoires, which had been sequenced separately. In TCRdb, the public reads were trimmed at Q25 with fastp and aligned with MiXCR, with productive beta chains retained. For every CDR3 protein sequence, its rows merge into one entry that carries the most common genes and DNA. These V and J calls are TCRdb output, not the study's own analysis. Within this sample are 13,000 to 15,000 distinct CDR3 sequences, with over 20% of them counted one time only. 50% to 65% of the sample belongs to the ten largest clones.

This receptor chain uses TRBV6-2 or TRBV6-3 and TRBJ2-1; the D element might be TRBD1 or TRBD2, as each aligns at 6 bases. The receptor was derived from a young man who had mild COVID-19 (a few samples of this study predate the infection). The sample titles of this study are shuffled in the database, so cell type and time point are left out; the donor was told from shared clones. The sample comprised PBMCs or a T cell subset sorted from them (not recorded which). Here the CDR3 is given as CASDLGGGPYNEQFF. In nucleotides, the sequence is TGTGCCAGCGACTTAGGAGGGGGGCCCTACAATGAGCAGTTCTTC.